These 25 T cell receptor beta chains share one sample of origin, sequenced in a study of shared clonotypes between healthy human individuals. Some clones are missing from TCRdb's copy, which holds only in-frame ones; the method was immunoSEQ multiplex PCR. Here the sample spans hundreds of thousands of clones, roughly 72% being singletons. The sequenced sample was memory CD4+ T cells sorted from blood. Subset: CD45RA-negative fraction. These receptors were collected from a woman in her 30s in good health.

This clone was recorded a few times. This sequence joins TRBV14 and TRBJ2-5; D gene ambiguous. CDR3 size: 14 residues. Germline V gives CDR1 SGHDN, CDR2 FVKESK. V shed 0 bases and J shed 1 base, with 6 bases lying between them. The CDR3 loop is CASSQDLAQETQYF. CDR3 bases: TGTGCCAGCAGCCAAGATCTGGCCCAAGAGACCCAGTACTTC.

The V and J genes are TRBV4-1 and TRBJ2-5; perhaps TRBD2 as D (5 bases). This CDR3 comprises 15 residues. Germline assignment: CDR1 MGHRA and CDR2 YSYEKL. The ends were cut back, 1 base at V and 1 base at J, with 10 bases in the middle. The CDR3 loop reads CASSQGGSAQETQYF. The CDR3 bases are TGCGCCAGCAGCCAAGGAGGGTCCGCCCAAGAGACCCAGTACTTC.

The chain combines TRBV28 with TRBJ2-7; 10 nucleotides line up with TRBD1. CDR3 size: 16 residues. Unmatched junction bases numbered 10, after V lost 6 bases and J lost 2 bases. From germline, CDR1 is MDHEN and CDR2 SYDVKM. DNA for the CDR3: TGTGCCAGCAGCTTCCCGGGACAGGGGTTAACCTACGAGCAGTACTTC. Translation: CASSFPGQGLTYEQYF.

V gene TRBV11-3 combines with J gene TRBJ1-3, with 8 bases matching TRBD1. CDR3 size: 14 residues. The trim removed 5 bases at V and 4 bases at J, leaving 4 bases unmatched. The germline CDR1 and CDR2 sequences are SGHNT and YENEEA. The CDR3 here is CASSPGTGGNTIYF. The CDR3 bases are TGTGCCAGCAGCCCAGGGACAGGAGGAAACACCATATATTTT.

This chain connects TRBV11-2 to TRBJ2-1; D is unclear. This CDR3 is built from 14 residues. CDR1 is SGHAT, CDR2 FQNNGV, per germline. The V gene lost 4 bases and the J gene lost 5 bases, with 12 bases spanning the gap. For the CDR3, the DNA is TGTGCCAGCAGCTCTAGTCGTGGGGACAATGAGCAGTTCTTC. Encoded protein: CASSSSRGDNEQFF. Using reference TRBV11-2 and TRBJ2-1 for the parts outside the CDR3, the full variable domain is EAGVAQSPRYKIIEKRQSVAFWCNPISGHATLYWYQQILGQGPKLLIQFQNNGVVDDSQLPKDRFSAERLKGVDSTLKIQPAKLEDSAVYLCASSSSRGDNEQFFGPGTRLTVL.

This clone was counted at least ten times. The CDR3 here is CASSEGGTPYEQYF. CDR3 DNA: TGTGCCAGCAGCGAAGGGGGGACCCCCTACGAGCAGTACTTC. The J gene is TRBJ2-7, the V gene TRBV11-2; D could derive from TRBD1 or TRBD2 (6 bases each). Germline V gene lookup returns CDR1 SGHAT and CDR2 FQNNGV. The CDR3 contains 14 residues. The ends were cut back, 5 bases at V and 2 bases at J, with 13 bases in the middle.

For this clone: This same CDR3 is encoded by further DNA sequences in the sample. J is TRBJ2-3 and V is TRBV27; D might be TRBD2 (7 bases). V lost 5 bases to trimming and J lost 3 bases, with 15 bases between them. Looked up from germline, CDR1 is MNHEY and CDR2 is SMNVEV (reference sequence). The CDR3 totals 15 residues. The CDR3 DNA sequence: TGTGCCAGCAGTAGTAGGGGGGGCTGGACAGATACGCAGTATTTT. It encodes CASSSRGGWTDTQYF.

The chain joins TRBV6-6 to TRBJ2-5; 8 nucleotides align to TRBD2. The CDR3 totals 14 residues. Germline loops: CDR1 MNHNY, CDR2 SVGAGI (reference sequence). V trimming: 10 bases; J trimming: 5 bases; junction bases outside the gene matches: 12. The CDR3 is CATKAGRAGETQYF. In DNA, the CDR3 is TGTGCCACAAAGGCCGGGAGGGCCGGGGAGACCCAGTACTTC.

The chain links TRBV6-5 to TRBJ1-1; weak D call: TRBD1 (6 bases). From germline, CDR1 is MNHEY and CDR2 SVGAGI. V lost 6 bases and J lost 3, with 11 bases in between. This CDR3 has 13 residues. This CDR3 is CASRRTEYTEAFF. CDR3 nucleotides: TGTGCCAGCAGACGGACAGAATACACTGAAGCTTTCTTT.

This chain connects TRBV7-9 to TRBJ2-7; D gene ambiguous. Between the trimmed V and J ends, which lost 7 bases and 0 bases, there was a span of 7 bases. CDR1 and CDR2 (germline): SEHNR, FQNEAQ (reference sequence). This CDR3 is 12 amino acids long. The CDR3 DNA reads as TGTGCCAGCACCCCCGACTCCTACGAGCAGTACTTC. Translation gives CASTPDSYEQYF.

In its sample, this clone was seen once. This chain uses TRBV2 with TRBJ2-1, with a tentative D call TRBD2 (6 bases). V lost 5 bases and J lost 6, with 14 bases in between. This CDR3 is 14 amino acids long. Germline CDR1 SNHLY, CDR2 FYNNEI. Here the CDR3 reads CASSPGPAGNEQFF. DNA of the CDR3: TGTGCCAGCAGTCCGGGACCAGCGGGCAATGAGCAGTTCTTC.

The J gene is TRBJ1-1, the V gene TRBV6-5, with 8 nucleotides matching TRBD1. V lost 5 bases to trimming and J lost 5 bases; unmatched junction nucleotides: 10. CDR3 length: 15 residues. CDR1 is MNHEY, CDR2 SVGAGI, per germline. CDR3 bases: TGTGCCAGCAGTCGTATCGGGACAGGAAGTACTGAAGCTTTCTTT. Its translation is CASSRIGTGSTEAFF.

The genes are TRBV5-1 and TRBJ2-1; 10 bases are shared with TRBD2. This CDR3 region has 16 residues. Per the germline V gene, CDR1 is SGHRS and CDR2 is YFSETQ. Trimming removed 0 bases from V and 7 bases from J; junction bases left unmatched: 7. The CDR3 DNA follows: TGCGCCAGCAGCTTGGTCTCAGCGGGAGGGAAAAATGAGCAGTTCTTC. Residues: CASSLVSAGGKNEQFF.

About this clone: It differs at one base from a far larger clone, so likely a read error. At the DNA level, this CDR3 is encoded by other sequences in the same sample as well. The rearrangement joins TRBV28 to TRBJ2-7; 7 bases agree with TRBD1. Unmatched junction bases numbered 5, after V lost 6 bases and J lost 6 bases. CDR3 length: 12 amino acids. CDR1 and CDR2 from the germline V gene are MDHEN and SYDVKM. The CDR3 coding sequence is TGTGCCAGCAGCCTCAGGACAGGCGAGCAGTACTTC. Protein: CASSLRTGEQYF.

This sequence joins TRBV19 and TRBJ2-5; 7 positions match TRBD1. This CDR3 region has 13 residues. The junction had 5 bases not matched to a gene; V was cut back by 5 bases and J by 5 bases. Germline V lookup: CDR1 LNHDA, CDR2 SQIVND (reference sequence). CDR3 bases: TGTGCCAGTAGTGCGACAGGGATGGAGACCCAGTACTTC. As protein: CASSATGMETQYF.

V gene TRBV11-2 combines with J gene TRBJ2-3, with 10 nucleotides matching TRBD2. The CDR3 covers 16 residues. Germline-derived CDR1 and CDR2 are SGHAT and FQNNGV. The J segment lost 1 base and the V segment lost 7 bases, leaving 8 bases of the junction unmatched. In DNA form, the CDR3 reads TGTGCCAGCAACAGCGGGAGGGCTTGGGGCACAGATACGCAGTATTTT. Its protein is CASNSGRAWGTDTQYF.

The chain couples TRBV2 to TRBJ1-5; 7 bases align to TRBD1. V was pared by 4 bases and J by 4 bases, with 7 bases of the junction left unmatched. Germline values: CDR1 SNHLY, CDR2 FYNNEI. The CDR3 length is 15 residues. The CDR3 loop is CASSGRTGMNQPQHF. The DNA of the CDR3 is TGTGCCAGCAGTGGGAGGACAGGAATGAATCAGCCCCAGCATTTT.

This clone was detected many times. This chain uses TRBV4-1 with TRBJ2-2; 7 bases line up with TRBD2. The junction had 6 bases not matched to a gene; V was cut back by 0 bases and J by 5 bases. This CDR3 has 16 amino acids. Germline CDR1 reads MGHRA; CDR2 reads YSYEKL. The CDR3 is CASSQEKGLTTGELFF. CDR3 coding DNA: TGCGCCAGCAGCCAAGAGAAGGGACTAACGACCGGGGAGCTGTTTTTT.

J is TRBJ2-1 and V is TRBV25-1, with D possibly TRBD2 on 5 matching bases. Germline loops: CDR1 MGHDK, CDR2 SYGVNS. CDR3 length equals 13 residues. V was clipped by 1 base and J by 9 bases, with 10 bases between them. DNA of the CDR3: TGTGCCAGCAGTGAATTAAGCGAGGGTGAGCAGTTCTTC. Its protein is CASSELSEGEQFF.

The rearrangement joins TRBV19 to TRBJ1-1; 7 positions agree with TRBD1. The CDR3 loop spans 15 amino acids. The trim removed 5 bases at V and 1 base at J, leaving 7 bases unmatched. Germline V gene data show CDR1 as LNHDA and CDR2 as SQIVND (reference sequence). The CDR3 spells CASSLDRAGNTEAFF. CDR3 nucleotides: TGTGCCAGTAGTCTCGACAGGGCCGGGAACACTGAAGCTTTCTTT.

Regarding this clone: Other DNA sequences in this sample translate to the same CDR3. The gene calls are TRBV5-1 and TRBJ1-2; tentative D call: TRBD1 (5 bases). Per the germline V gene, CDR1 is SGHRS and CDR2 is YFSETQ. V lost 0 bases, J lost 2 bases, and 8 bases lay in between. The CDR3 contains 14 residues. CDR3 sequence reads: CASSLDRRNYGYTF. The CDR3, as DNA: TGCGCCAGCAGCTTGGACAGGAGGAACTATGGCTACACCTTC.

In nucleotides, the CDR3 is TGTGCCAGCAGCCCCCAGAGCGTCGGGACTGGCACAGATACGCAGTATTTT. Its protein product is CASSPQSVGTGTDTQYF. The V call is TRBV9, the J call TRBJ2-3, with a possible D match to TRBD2 (6 bases). Germline CDR1 SGDLS, CDR2 YYNGEE. CDR3 length equals 17 residues. The V and J ends lost 4 bases and 1 base respectively, with 19 bases between them.

The V and J genes are TRBV19 and TRBJ1-1, with unresolved D. Germline V lookup: CDR1 LNHDA, CDR2 SQIVND (reference sequence). V was shortened by 5 bases and J by 0 bases, with 7 bases between the two germline ends. The CDR3 covers 13 residues. The CDR3 nucleotides are TGTGCCAGTAGTGAGATAATGAACACTGAAGCTTTCTTT. It translates to CASSEIMNTEAFF.

The chain has TRBV9 and TRBJ1-2; the D gene is possibly TRBD1 (5 bases). V gave up 0 bases and J gave up 2 bases, with 8 bases separating them. From germline, CDR1 is SGDLS and CDR2 YYNGEE. The CDR3 contains 14 residues. The CDR3 protein is CASSVGWTNYGYTF. For the CDR3, the DNA is TGTGCCAGCAGCGTAGGATGGACAAACTATGGCTACACCTTC.

The chain is built from TRBV6-5 and TRBJ2-1; D may be TRBD1 (6 bases). The V end was cut by 2 bases, the J end by 2 bases, with 10 bases between. Germline assignment: CDR1 MNHEY and CDR2 SVGAGI. The CDR3 extends over 15 amino acids. The CDR3 nucleotides read TGTGCCAGCAGTTACCGCAGGGGAGCCTACAATGAGCAGTTCTTC. This codes for CASSYRRGAYNEQFF.